One and the same sample provided the 5 T cell receptor beta chains below, sequenced in a study of CD8+ T cells in alopecia areata. Extracted RNA was reverse transcribed into cDNA, the sequencing template. TCRdb's copy holds only in-frame clones and misses some; the assay was immunoSEQ multiplex PCR. This sample carries about 19,000 clones, none of them present only once. It was with CD4, CD8alpha, NKG2D, NKG2ACE and other markers that pooled cutaneous lymph node cells were sorted. The specimen sequenced was CD8+ T cells sorted from a lymph node. The receptor set was obtained from a C3H/HeJ mouse with alopecia areata. The strain's MHC type: H2-k.

This clone was counted a few times. Gene and germline names: mouse. Read coverage stops 4 residues before the CDR3 terminus; the germline J gene supplies the remainder. The rearrangement joins TRBV1 to TRBJ1-4; 8 nucleotides agree with TRBD1. Per the germline V gene, CDR1 is NSQYPW and CDR2 is LRSPGD (reference sequence). After removal of 4 bases from V and 2 bases from J, the junction contained 6 bases not matched to a gene. This CDR3 region has 16 residues. The DNA read from the CDR3 is TGCACCTGCAGTGTTGACAGGGGAGGATCCAACGAA. Encoded protein: CTCSVDRGGSNE. The whole CDR3 is CTCSVDRGGSNERLFF.

On this clone: Gene names follow the mouse nomenclature. The read gets to within 4 residues of the CDR3 end, and the germline J gene fills in the rest. J is TRBJ2-5 and V is TRBV17; a possible D gene is TRBD1 (6 bases). Per germline, CDR1 MNHDT and CDR2 YYDKIL. The CDR3 sequence is 15 residues long. The CDR3 sequence: CASSRDLGQRDTQYF. The part of the CDR3 DNA that was read is TGTGCTAGCAGTAGAGATCTGGGACAAAGGGAC.

This clone was counted at least ten times. The TCRdb protein fails to match the DNA translation at residue 11; the protein reported here was translated from the DNA. Mouse germline and gene names are used. The sequenced part of the CDR3 DNA is TGTGCCAGCAGTGATGGACAGGGTGGAAATACG. Translating it yields CASSDGQGGNT. In full, the CDR3 reads CASSDGQGGNTLYF. The chain joins TRBV13-3 to TRBJ1-3; TRBD1 matches at 7 bases. From the germline J gene comes the end of the CDR3, since the read stops 3 residues before it. The V gene end was trimmed by 0 bases and the J gene end by 3 bases; junction bases not matched to a gene: 0. The CDR3 consists of 14 residues. Germline CDR1 and CDR2: NNHDY and SYVADS.

This clone was detected a few times. Mouse names are used for the genes. Sequencing ends 4 residues short of the CDR3 end; the germline J gene provides the rest. The J gene is TRBJ2-7, the V gene TRBV1; unclear D gene. This CDR3 has 13 residues. Per the germline V gene, CDR1 is NSQYPW and CDR2 is LRSPGD (reference sequence). The CDR3 here is CTCSADSGYEQYF. CDR3 DNA (partial): TGCACCTGCAGTGCAGATAGTGGGTAT.

This clone was recorded at least ten times. The listed genes are named as in mouse. The read ends 4 residues before the CDR3 terminus; that terminus is restored from the germline J gene. The same CDR3 also results from other DNA sequences found in this sample. The V and J genes are TRBV19 and TRBJ2-1; 12 positions agree with TRBD2. The CDR3 has 15 residues. Germline trimming cut 4 bases from V and 4 bases from J; bases unmatched to any gene: 3. CDR1 FNHDT and CDR2 SITEND come from the germline V gene (reference sequence). The part of the CDR3 DNA that was read is TGTGCCAGCAGTCTGGACTGGGGGGGTTATGCT. This codes for CASSLDWGGYA. The CDR3 in its entirety is CASSLDWGGYAEQFF.